The 10 T cell receptor beta chains given below trace back to one sample, sequenced in a study of regulatory T cells in long-lasting Graves disease. Investigators prepared the TCR beta libraries by applying iRepertoire HTBI primers and Arm-PCR of CDR3 regions. TCRdb used MiXCR to reprocess the multiplex PCR reads, holding one entry per CDR3 protein. Counted here are about 360,000 distinct CDR3 sequences, 15% to 20% occurring once; the ten biggest clones make up 20%. Regarding time point: newly diagnosed GD, antithyroid drugs for less than 3 months. The TCR library was prepared using RNA isolated from PBMCs. These data were also reused for a study on T cells in Graves' hyperthyroidism and ophthalmopathy.

This specimen was peripheral blood mononuclear cells (PBMCs), taken at new diagnosis, from a patient treated with antithyroid drugs. The receptors stem from a woman under 30 with Graves disease.

For this clonotype: A much larger clone lies one base from this, so it may be a read error. In DNA, the CDR3 is TGTGCCAGCGGCCAAGATTGGCGGGGGGATGAGCAGTTCTTC. Its protein is CASGQDWRGDEQFF. The chain combines TRBV3-1 with TRBJ2-1, with 8 bases aligning to TRBD2. CDR3 size: 14 residues. Germline V gene lookup returns CDR1 LGHDT and CDR2 YNNKEL (reference sequence).

Of note for this clonotype: This may arise from a read error, as a much more abundant clone is one base away. This likely comes from a read error, as the CDR3 has no conserved phenylalanine or tryptophan at its end. The chain combines TRBV28 with TRBJ2-7; 7 positions agree with TRBD1. From germline, CDR1 is MDHEN and CDR2 SYDVKM. Trimming took 5 bases from V and 3 from J; bases not matched to a gene: 4. This CDR3 is built from 13 residues. This CDR3 is CASSPGQHYEQYS. The CDR3 coding sequence is TGTGCCAGCAGTCCGGGACAGCACTACGAGCAGTACTCC.

J is TRBJ2-3 and V is TRBV2; 7 positions agree with TRBD2. Germline values: CDR1 SNHLY, CDR2 FYNNEI. The CDR3 has 13 amino acids. V gave up 3 bases and J gave up 5 bases; unmatched junction bases: 2. The CDR3 bases are TGTGCCAGCAGTGATGGGGAGGGAGATACGCAGTATTTT. Amino acids: CASSDGEGDTQYF.

This clonotype was counted only a few times. The rearrangement joins TRBV6-2 or TRBV6-3 to TRBJ2-2; a weak D match, TRBD1 (6 bases). Germline CDR1 reads MNHEY; CDR2 reads SVGEGT. Trimming took off 6 bases at V and 4 bases at J, with 12 bases between the two ends. This CDR3 is 14 amino acids long. The CDR3 bases are TGTGCCAGCAGATTACAGGGTCGCACCGGGGAGCTGTTTTTT. Protein: CASRLQGRTGELFF.

This rearrangement joins TRBV19 to TRBJ2-1; TRBD2 agrees at 7 bases. This CDR3 region has 13 residues. Germline CDR1 and CDR2: LNHDA and SQIVND (reference sequence). The trim removed 10 bases at V and 4 bases at J, leaving 7 bases unmatched. The CDR3 nucleotides are TGTGCCACCACGGGAGGACCGTACAATGAGCAGTTCTTC. Protein product: CATTGGPYNEQFF.

A few counts support this clonotype. This chain connects TRBV7-3 to TRBJ2-2, with TRBD2 matching over 9 bases. This CDR3 is 16 amino acids long. With V trimmed by 5 bases and J by 1 base, 5 bases remained unmatched. The germline V gene has CDR1 SGHTA and CDR2 FQGTGA. The CDR3 bases are TGTGCCAGCAGCCGAGGAGCGGGAGGGAACACCGGGGAGCTGTTTTTT. This sequence encodes CASSRGAGGNTGELFF. The complete variable domain, with remaining parts taken from reference TRBV7-3 and TRBJ2-2, reads GAGVSQTPSNKVTEKGKYVELRCDPISGHTALYWYRQSLGQGPEFLIYFQGTGAADDSGLPNDRFFAVRPEGSVSTLKIQRTERGDSAVYLCASSRGAGGNTGELFFGEGSRLTVL.

This clonotype occurred a few times. This clone may be a read error of a much larger clone one base away. The chain has TRBV3-1 and TRBJ2-1, with 14 bases fitting TRBD2. There are 16 residues in the CDR3. CDR1 is LGHDT and CDR2 is YNNKEL in the germline V gene (reference sequence). The CDR3 loop reads CASSRTSGRRYSEQFF. The CDR3 nucleotides are TGTGCCAGCAGTCGGACTAGCGGGAGGAGGTACAGTGAGCAGTTCTTC.

A few counts support this clonotype. The chain links TRBV29-1 to TRBJ1-2; D is undetermined. This CDR3 has 12 amino acids. Germline V gives CDR1 SQVTM, CDR2 ANQGSEA. The ends were cut back, 4 bases at V and 4 bases at J, with 10 bases in the middle. CDR3 residues: CSVGENTYGYTF. The CDR3 nucleotides are TGCAGCGTTGGGGAGAATACCTATGGCTACACCTTC.

On this clonotype itself: This may be a read error, as it is one base from a much larger clone. This CDR3 is missing its conserved last phenylalanine or tryptophan, likely due to a read error. The chain links TRBV20-1 to TRBJ2-5; the D gene is possibly TRBD2 (7 bases). Looked up from germline, CDR1 is DFQATT and CDR2 is SNEGSKA (reference sequence). The V and J ends lost 6 bases and 5 bases respectively, with 19 bases between them. This CDR3 spans 14 amino acids. In DNA form, the CDR3 reads TGCAGTGCCCGGGGGGCACTGGGCGTGGAGACCCAGTACTTG. Translation gives CSARGALGVETQYL.

In regard to this clonotype: This may arise from a read error, as a much more abundant clone is one base away. The chain carries TRBV10-3 and TRBJ1-1; D remains ambiguous. Germline V gene data show CDR1 as ENHRY and CDR2 as SYGVKD. The CDR3 consists of 13 residues. CDR3 region: CAIRLGTNTEALF. The CDR3 DNA reads TGTGCCATCAGACTCGGAACGAACACTGAAGCTCTCTTT.